This is a list of T cell receptor beta chains from one sample in a study of cytomegalovirus exposure and HLA in healthy donors. Method: immunoSEQ multiplex PCR; TCRdb's copy keeps in-frame clones and lacks some. The sample holds about 170,000 clones. The sequenced sample consisted of PBMCs. These receptors were obtained from a woman aged 18-29 years in good health and CMV-seropositive. The CDR3 runs from the conserved cysteine through the conserved F or W.

>TRBV5-4|TRBJ2-1
CASSSIAGGVNEQFF
>TRBV27|TRBJ1-1
CASSFTGVVTEAFF
>TRBV6-6|TRBJ1-2
CASSYFGTAGDGYTF
>TRBV4-1|TRBJ1-2
CASSQEGRLNGYTF
>TRBV15|TRBJ2-2
CATSRAGGNTGELFF
>TRBV20-1|TRBJ1-4
CSAKGNEKLFF
>TRBV18|TRBJ1-1
CASSPGGRDTEAFF
>TRBV5-4|TRBJ1-1
CASSFGGTEAFF
>TRBV27|TRBJ2-1
CASSLLWEGLYNEQFF
>TRBV4-1|TRBJ2-3
CASSQDPVNGGSWGADTQYF
>TRBV5-1|TRBJ2-3
CASSPGLGLAGAVADTQYF
>TRBV5-1|TRBJ2-2
CATQGTSGSHGELFF
>TRBV25-1|TRBJ1-1
CASSDPGQGGTEAFF
>TRBV7-2|TRBJ2-7
CASSLGLAGSLEQYF
>TRBV12-5|TRBJ2-2
CASEPDSRPGELFF
>TRBV7-2|TRBJ2-2
CASSSNLGRGGKTGELFF
>TRBV19|TRBJ2-1
CASSPGTRNNEQFF
>TRBV5-6|TRBJ2-7
CASSRQTYEQYF
>TRBV4-2|TRBJ1-3
CASSQGTGRNADTIYF
>TRBV16|TRBJ1-5
CASSASRGGGNQPQHF
>TRBV23-1|TRBJ2-1
CASSQSKTGGTSGYYNEQFF
>TRBV7-9|TRBJ1-1
CASSLIGTGSTEAFF
>TRBV7-2|TRBJ1-4
CASSLGGQGNEKLFF
>TRBV30|TRBJ1-5
CAWRTGHQNQPQHF
>TRBV9|TRBJ2-1
CASSVWAGVYNEQFF
>TRBV6-5|TRBJ2-7
CASSYSELGGHEQYF
>TRBV2|TRBJ1-4
CASSVIGADEKLFF
>TRBV6-1|TRBJ2-2
CASSEIAWRLTIGELFF
>TRBV18|TRBJ2-1
CASSPGQGAYNEQFF
>TRBV4-1|TRBJ1-5
CASSQETRENQPQHF
>TRBV10-1|TRBJ2-2
CASTKHRTGELFF
>TRBV2|TRBJ2-1
CASSPRALSTDEQFF
>TRBV6-4|TRBJ2-2
CASSGGDTGELFF
>TRBV28|TRBJ2-5
CASQPRTGAGETQYF
>TRBV7-6|TRBJ2-1
CASSGAAGKNEQFF
>TRBV5-1|TRBJ1-1
CASSLVPGNTEAFF
>TRBV29-1|TRBJ2-1
CSAAGSPYNEQFF
>TRBV9|TRBJ1-1
CASSRTGGNTEAFF
>TRBV6-1|TRBJ1-1
CASTLDTHTEAFF
>TRBV2|TRBJ2-2
CASVSTAGSGGPRNTGELFF
>TRBV6-5|TRBJ1-5
CASSYSQGNQPQHF
>TRBV29-1|TRBJ2-5
CSVVVTGQETQYF
>TRBV18|TRBJ1-4
CASSREGNEKLFF